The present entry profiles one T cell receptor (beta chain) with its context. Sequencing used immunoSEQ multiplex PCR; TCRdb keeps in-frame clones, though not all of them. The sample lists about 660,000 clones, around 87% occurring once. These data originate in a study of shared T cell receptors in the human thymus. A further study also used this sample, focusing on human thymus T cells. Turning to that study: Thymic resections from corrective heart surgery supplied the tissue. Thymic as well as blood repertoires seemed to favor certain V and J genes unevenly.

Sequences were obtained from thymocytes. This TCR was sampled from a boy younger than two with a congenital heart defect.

The CDR3 protein is CASSLQRGGTYEQYF. The CDR3 region has the DNA TGCGCCAGCAGCTTGCAAAGGGGGGGGACCTACGAGCAGTACTTC. The chain carries TRBV5-1 and TRBJ2-7, with D perhaps TRBD2 (7 bases). V lost 1 base, J lost 2 bases, and 13 bases lay in between. This CDR3 has 15 amino acids. The germline V gene has CDR1 SGHRS and CDR2 YFSETQ.